Listed below are T cell receptor beta chains from one sample, sequenced in a study of molecular identifiers for immune sequencing clone quantification. TCRdb ran MiXCR on the PCR reads and lists one entry per CDR3 protein. The repertoire consists of 460,000 or so distinct CDR3 sequences, with roughly 23% occurring once and the leading ten covering 0.7% to 1%. The specimen sequenced was naive CD8+ T cells from blood, with Jurkat cell RNA spiked in. These receptors came from a human donor in good health. Some libraries in this study had Jurkat cell RNA spiked in. Each CDR3 is given with its conserved first and last residue. A D gene is named only where the DNA matches it firmly. Only some rows state a clone size, as once, few, many or a class for expanded clones.

TRBD2 | few | TRBJ2-3 | TRBV10-1 | TGCGCCAGCAGTGAGACTAGCGGGGGATACACAGATACGCAGTATTTT | CASSETSGGYTDTQYF
- | - | TRBJ2-7 | TRBV7-9 | TGTGCCAGCAGCTCCCCACTGGGGAGTGTGGGTCAGGGCTACGAGCAGTACTTC | CASSSPLGSVGQGYEQYF
TRBD2 | many | TRBJ2-3 | TRBV15 | TGTGCCACCAGCAGAGATGGGTCATGGGGCGGGGGTTGGACAGATACGCAGTATTTT | CATSRDGSWGGGWTDTQYF
TRBD1 | many | TRBJ2-7 | TRBV6-5 | TGTGCCAGCAGCGGGACAGGCCCGCTAACGGGCGAGCAGTACTTC | CASSGTGPLTGEQYF
TRBD1 | - | TRBJ2-5 | TRBV12-3/TRBV12-4 | TGTGCCAGCTCCCCTGACGTAGGGGGCGGGGAGACCCAGTACTTC | CASSPDVGGGETQYF
- | few | TRBJ1-3 | TRBV12-5 | TGTGCTAGTGGCTACGGAAACACCATATATTTT | CASGYGNTIYF
TRBD2 | - | TRBJ2-1 | TRBV7-9 | TGTGCCACTAGAAAGCAAGCGGGAGGAGCCTACAATGAGCAGTTCTTC | CATRKQAGGAYNEQFF
- | - | TRBJ1-3 | TRBV20-1 | TGCAGTGCTGGCGGTTATTCTGGAAACACCATATATTTT | CSAGGYSGNTIYF
TRBD2 | many | TRBJ2-3 | TRBV9 | TGTGCCAGCAGCGTAGCCACTAGCGGGAGCACAGATACGCAGTATTTT | CASSVATSGSTDTQYF
- | few | TRBJ2-7 | TRBV6-5 | TGTGCCAGCAGTCCCTCGGACACCGACTACGAGCAGTACTTC | CASSPSDTDYEQYF
- | - | TRBJ1-3 | TRBV7-2 | TGTACCAGCAGCTTAGTCTCTGGGGAAGGAAACACCATATATTTT | CTSSLVSGEGNTIYF
- | - | TRBJ2-3 | TRBV19 | TGTGCCAGTAGCGGAGCCCCAGGTACGCAGTATTTT | CASSGAPGTQYF
- | few | TRBJ1-2 | TRBV19 | TGTGCCACCTGGACAGCAGGCTACACCTTC | CATWTAGYTF
TRBD2 | - | TRBJ2-3 | TRBV9 | TGTGCCAGCAGCGTAGAAGGTAGCGGGGGGGCCGGCACAGGTACGCAGTATTTT | CASSVEGSGGAGTGTQYF
TRBD1 | - | TRBJ2-5 | TRBV12-3/TRBV12-4 | TGTGCCAGCAGTCCGTCGGACAGGGGGCGTGAGACCCAGTACTTC | CASSPSDRGRETQYF
TRBD1 | few | TRBJ1-4 | TRBV10-3 | TGTGCCATCAGTCCGGGACAGATTAATGAAAAACTGTTTTTT | CAISPGQINEKLFF
- | once | TRBJ2-3 | TRBV10-2 | TGCGCCAGCAGTGAGTCGACTCAGATCAAGGATATGACGCAGTATTTT | CASSESTQIKDMTQYF
- | many | TRBJ2-7 | TRBV7-9 | TGTGCCAGCAGCTTAGCCCCTTCGACAGAGGCCTACGAGCAGTACTTC | CASSLAPSTEAYEQYF
- | many | TRBJ2-2 | TRBV7-9 | TGTGCCAGCAGTGGGGAGAACACCGGGGAGCTGTTTTTT | CASSGENTGELFF
TRBD1 | - | TRBJ2-7 | TRBV6-2/TRBV6-3 | TGTGCCAGCAGTTATACCCCCGGGACAGGATCCTACGAGCAGTACTTC | CASSYTPGTGSYEQYF
TRBD1 | many | TRBJ1-5 | TRBV28 | TGTGCCAGCTGCTCAGGATGGTCGGCCGGGACAGGGGGCGATCGGAGCAATCAGCCCCAGCATTTT | CASCSGWSAGTGGDRSNQPQHF
- | many | TRBJ1-1 | TRBV7-2 | TGTGCCAGCAGCCCATTCACGGGCATGAACACTGAAGCTTTCTTT | CASSPFTGMNTEAFF
- | - | TRBJ2-4 | TRBV28 | TGTGCCAGCAGCGGCGGAAACATTCAGTACTTC | CASSGGNIQYF